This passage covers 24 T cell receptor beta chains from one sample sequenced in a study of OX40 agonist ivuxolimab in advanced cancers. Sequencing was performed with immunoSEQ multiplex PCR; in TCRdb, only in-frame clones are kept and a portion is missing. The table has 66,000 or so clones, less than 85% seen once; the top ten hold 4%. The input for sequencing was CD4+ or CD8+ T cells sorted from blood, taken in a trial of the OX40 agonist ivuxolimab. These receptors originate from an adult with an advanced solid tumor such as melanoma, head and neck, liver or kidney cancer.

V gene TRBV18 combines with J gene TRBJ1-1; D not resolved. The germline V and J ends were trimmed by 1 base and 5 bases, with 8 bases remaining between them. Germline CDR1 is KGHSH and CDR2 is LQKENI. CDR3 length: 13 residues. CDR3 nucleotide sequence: TGTGCCAGCTCACCACAGCTAGGGACTGAAGCTTTCTTT. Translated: CASSPQLGTEAFF.

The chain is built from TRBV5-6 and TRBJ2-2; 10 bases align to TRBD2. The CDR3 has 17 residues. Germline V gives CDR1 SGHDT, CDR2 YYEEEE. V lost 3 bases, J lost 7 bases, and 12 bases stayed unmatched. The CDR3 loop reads CASSWAPLAGVSGELFF. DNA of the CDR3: TGTGCCAGCAGCTGGGCCCCCCTAGCGGGGGTTAGCGGGGAGCTGTTTTTT.

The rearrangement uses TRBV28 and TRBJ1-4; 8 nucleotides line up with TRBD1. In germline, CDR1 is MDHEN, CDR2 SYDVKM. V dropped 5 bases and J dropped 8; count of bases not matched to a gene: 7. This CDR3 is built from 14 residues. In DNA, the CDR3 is TGTGCCAGCAGTCCAGGGGGCTTAGGGGAAAAACTGTTTTTT. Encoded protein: CASSPGGLGEKLFF.

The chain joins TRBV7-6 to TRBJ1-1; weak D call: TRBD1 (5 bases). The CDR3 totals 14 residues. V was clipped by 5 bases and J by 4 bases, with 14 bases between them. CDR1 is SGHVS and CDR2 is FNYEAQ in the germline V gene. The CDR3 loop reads CASSRQMRGTEAFF. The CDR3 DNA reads TGTGCCAGCAGCCGCCAGATGAGGGGCACTGAAGCTTTCTTT.

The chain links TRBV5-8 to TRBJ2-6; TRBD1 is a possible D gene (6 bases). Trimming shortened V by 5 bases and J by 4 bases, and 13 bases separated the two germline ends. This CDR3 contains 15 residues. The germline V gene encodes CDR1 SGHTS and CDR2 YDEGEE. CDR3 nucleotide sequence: TGTGCCAGCAGTGCCACAGGGACCGGGGCCAACGTCCTGACTTTC. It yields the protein CASSATGTGANVLTF.

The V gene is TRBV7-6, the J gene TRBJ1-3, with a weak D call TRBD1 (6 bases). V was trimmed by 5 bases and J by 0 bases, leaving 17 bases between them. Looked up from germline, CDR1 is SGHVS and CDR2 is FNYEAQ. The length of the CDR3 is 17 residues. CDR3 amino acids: CASSPGAWNPSGNTIYF. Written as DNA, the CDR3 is TGTGCCAGCAGCCCGGGGGCTTGGAACCCCTCTGGAAACACCATATATTTT.

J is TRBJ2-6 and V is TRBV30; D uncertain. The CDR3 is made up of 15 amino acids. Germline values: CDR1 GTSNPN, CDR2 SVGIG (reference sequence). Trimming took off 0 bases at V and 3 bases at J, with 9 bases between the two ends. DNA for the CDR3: TGTGCCTGGAGTGTTCAAGGTGGTGGGGCCAACGTCCTGACTTTC. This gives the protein CAWSVQGGGANVLTF. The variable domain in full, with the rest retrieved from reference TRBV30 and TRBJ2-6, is SQTIHQWPATLVQPVGSPLSLECTVEGTSNPNLYWYRQAAGRGLQLLFYSVGIGQISSEVPQNLSASRPQDRQFILSSKKLLLSDSGFYLCAWSVQGGGANVLTFGAGSRLTVL.

This CDR3 is CASSQDLGGGTKLFF. The CDR3 DNA sequence: TGTGCCAGCAGCCAAGATCTGGGGGGCGGGACAAAACTGTTTTTT. V is TRBV4-2 and J is TRBJ1-4; a weak D match, TRBD1 (6 bases). The CDR3 has 15 residues. Looked up from germline, CDR1 is LGHNA and CDR2 is YNFKEQ. Trimming cost V 0 bases and J 10 bases, with 15 bases left between them.

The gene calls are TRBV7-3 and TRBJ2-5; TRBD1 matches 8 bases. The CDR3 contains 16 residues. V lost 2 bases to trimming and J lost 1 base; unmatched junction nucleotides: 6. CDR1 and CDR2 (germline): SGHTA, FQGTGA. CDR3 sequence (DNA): TGTGCCAGCAGCTTAGGACAGGGAGGTGGCCAAGAGACCCAGTACTTC. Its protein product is CASSLGQGGGQETQYF.

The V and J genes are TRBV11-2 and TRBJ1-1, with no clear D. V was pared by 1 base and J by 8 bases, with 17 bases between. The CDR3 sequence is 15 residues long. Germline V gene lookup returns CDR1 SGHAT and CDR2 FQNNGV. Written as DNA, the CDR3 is TGTGCCAGCAGCTTAGCGGGTAGCGAGCACGCGGAAGCTTTCTTT. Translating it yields CASSLAGSEHAEAFF.

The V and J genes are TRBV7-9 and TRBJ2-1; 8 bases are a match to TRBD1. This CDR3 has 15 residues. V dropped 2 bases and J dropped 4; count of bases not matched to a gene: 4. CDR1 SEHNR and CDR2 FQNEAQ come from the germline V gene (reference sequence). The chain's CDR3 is CASSLLGQAYNEQFF. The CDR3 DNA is TGTGCCAGCAGCTTACTGGGACAGGCATACAATGAGCAGTTCTTC. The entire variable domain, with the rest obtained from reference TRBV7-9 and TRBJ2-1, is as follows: DTGVSQNPRHKITKRGQNVTFRCDPISEHNRLYWYRQTLGQGPEFLTYFQNEAQLEKSRLLSDRFSAERPKGSFSTLEIQRTEQGDSAMYLCASSLLGQAYNEQFFGPGTRLTVL.

CDR3 nucleotide sequence: TGTGCCAGCAGCCTCACAGGGCGGGGGGAGACCCAGTACTTC. Encoded protein: CASSLTGRGETQYF. This sequence joins TRBV6-5 and TRBJ2-5, with a weak D call TRBD2 (7 bases). V was cut by 6 bases and J by 5 bases, with 16 bases left in between. Germline assignment: CDR1 MNHEY and CDR2 SVGAGI. The CDR3 consists of 14 residues.

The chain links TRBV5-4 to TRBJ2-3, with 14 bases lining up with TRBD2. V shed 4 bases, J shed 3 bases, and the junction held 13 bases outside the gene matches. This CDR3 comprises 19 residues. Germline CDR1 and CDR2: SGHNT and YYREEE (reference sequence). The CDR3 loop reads CASSVYGTSGSLRTDTQYF. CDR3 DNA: TGTGCCAGCAGCGTATACGGGACTAGCGGGAGTTTAAGGACAGATACGCAGTATTTT.

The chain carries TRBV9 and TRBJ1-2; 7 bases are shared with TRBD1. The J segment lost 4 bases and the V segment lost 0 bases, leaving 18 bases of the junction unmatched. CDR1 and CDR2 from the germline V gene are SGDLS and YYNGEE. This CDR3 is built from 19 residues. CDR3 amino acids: CASSVGSLGEGAVGYGYTF. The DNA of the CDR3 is TGTGCCAGCAGCGTAGGGTCCCTAGGGGAGGGGGCTGTCGGCTATGGCTACACCTTC.

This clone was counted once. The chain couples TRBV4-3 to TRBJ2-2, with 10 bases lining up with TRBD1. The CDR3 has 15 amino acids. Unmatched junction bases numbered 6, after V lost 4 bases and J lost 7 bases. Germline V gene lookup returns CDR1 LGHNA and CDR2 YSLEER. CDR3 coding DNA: TGCGCCAGCAGCCGCGGACAGGGGGGAGTCGGGGAGCTGTTTTTT. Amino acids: CASSRGQGGVGELFF.

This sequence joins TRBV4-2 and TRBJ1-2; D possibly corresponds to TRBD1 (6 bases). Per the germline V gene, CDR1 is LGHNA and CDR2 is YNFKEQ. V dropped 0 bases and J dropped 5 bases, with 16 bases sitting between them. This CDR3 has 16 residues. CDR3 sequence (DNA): TGTGCCAGCAGCCAAGAAGCGGGGGCGAGCAGATATGGCTACACCTTC. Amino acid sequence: CASSQEAGASRYGYTF.

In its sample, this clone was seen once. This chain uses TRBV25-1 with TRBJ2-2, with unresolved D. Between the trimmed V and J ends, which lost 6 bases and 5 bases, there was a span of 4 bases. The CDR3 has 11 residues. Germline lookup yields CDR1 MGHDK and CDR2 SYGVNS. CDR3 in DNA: TGTGCCAGCAGCGAAACCGGGGAGCTGTTTTTT. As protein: CASSETGELFF.

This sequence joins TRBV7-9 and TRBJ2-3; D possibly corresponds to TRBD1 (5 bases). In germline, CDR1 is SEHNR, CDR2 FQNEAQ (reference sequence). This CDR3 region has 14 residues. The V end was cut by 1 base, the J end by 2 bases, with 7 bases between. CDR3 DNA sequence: TGTGCCAGCAGCTTAGGACAGTCCACAGATACGCAGTATTTT. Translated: CASSLGQSTDTQYF.

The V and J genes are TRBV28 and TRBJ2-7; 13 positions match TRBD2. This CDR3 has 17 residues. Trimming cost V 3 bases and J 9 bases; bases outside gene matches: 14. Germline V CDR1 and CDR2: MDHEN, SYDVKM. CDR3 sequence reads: CASSLPRSPTSGGPQYF. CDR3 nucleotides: TGTGCCAGCAGTTTGCCCAGGTCCCCGACTAGCGGGGGGCCGCAGTACTTC.

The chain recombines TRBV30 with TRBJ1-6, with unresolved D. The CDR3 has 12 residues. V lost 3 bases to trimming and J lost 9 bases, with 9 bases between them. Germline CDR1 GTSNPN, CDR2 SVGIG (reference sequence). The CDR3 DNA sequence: TGTGCCTGGAGGGAAAGTGGTTCACCCCTCCACTTT. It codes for CAWRESGSPLHF.

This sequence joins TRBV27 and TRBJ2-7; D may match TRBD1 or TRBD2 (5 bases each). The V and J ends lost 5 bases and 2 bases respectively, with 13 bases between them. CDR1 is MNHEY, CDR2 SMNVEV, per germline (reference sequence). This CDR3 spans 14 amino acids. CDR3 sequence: CASSPGTSTYEQYF. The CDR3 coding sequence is TGTGCCAGCAGTCCTGGGACCTCGACCTACGAGCAGTACTTC.

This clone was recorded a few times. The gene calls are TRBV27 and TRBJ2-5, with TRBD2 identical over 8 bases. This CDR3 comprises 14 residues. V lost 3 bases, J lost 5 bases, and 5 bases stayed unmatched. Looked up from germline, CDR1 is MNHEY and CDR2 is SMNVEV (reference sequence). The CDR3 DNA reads TGTGCCAGCAGTTTCTCGGGAGGGAGGGAGACCCAGTACTTC. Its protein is CASSFSGGRETQYF.

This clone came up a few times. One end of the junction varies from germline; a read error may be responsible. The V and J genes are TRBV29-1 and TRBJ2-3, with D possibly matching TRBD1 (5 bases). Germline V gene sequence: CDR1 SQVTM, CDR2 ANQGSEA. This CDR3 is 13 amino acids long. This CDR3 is CSVEVQGTDTQYF. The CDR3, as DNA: TGCAGCGTTGAGGTCCAGGGCACCGATACGCAGTATTTT.

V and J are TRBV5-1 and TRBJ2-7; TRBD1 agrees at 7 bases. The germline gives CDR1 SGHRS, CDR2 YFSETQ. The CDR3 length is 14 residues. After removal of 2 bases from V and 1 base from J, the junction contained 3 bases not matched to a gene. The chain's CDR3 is CASSLNRGSYEQYF. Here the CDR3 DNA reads TGCGCCAGCAGCTTAAACAGGGGTTCCTACGAGCAGTACTTC.